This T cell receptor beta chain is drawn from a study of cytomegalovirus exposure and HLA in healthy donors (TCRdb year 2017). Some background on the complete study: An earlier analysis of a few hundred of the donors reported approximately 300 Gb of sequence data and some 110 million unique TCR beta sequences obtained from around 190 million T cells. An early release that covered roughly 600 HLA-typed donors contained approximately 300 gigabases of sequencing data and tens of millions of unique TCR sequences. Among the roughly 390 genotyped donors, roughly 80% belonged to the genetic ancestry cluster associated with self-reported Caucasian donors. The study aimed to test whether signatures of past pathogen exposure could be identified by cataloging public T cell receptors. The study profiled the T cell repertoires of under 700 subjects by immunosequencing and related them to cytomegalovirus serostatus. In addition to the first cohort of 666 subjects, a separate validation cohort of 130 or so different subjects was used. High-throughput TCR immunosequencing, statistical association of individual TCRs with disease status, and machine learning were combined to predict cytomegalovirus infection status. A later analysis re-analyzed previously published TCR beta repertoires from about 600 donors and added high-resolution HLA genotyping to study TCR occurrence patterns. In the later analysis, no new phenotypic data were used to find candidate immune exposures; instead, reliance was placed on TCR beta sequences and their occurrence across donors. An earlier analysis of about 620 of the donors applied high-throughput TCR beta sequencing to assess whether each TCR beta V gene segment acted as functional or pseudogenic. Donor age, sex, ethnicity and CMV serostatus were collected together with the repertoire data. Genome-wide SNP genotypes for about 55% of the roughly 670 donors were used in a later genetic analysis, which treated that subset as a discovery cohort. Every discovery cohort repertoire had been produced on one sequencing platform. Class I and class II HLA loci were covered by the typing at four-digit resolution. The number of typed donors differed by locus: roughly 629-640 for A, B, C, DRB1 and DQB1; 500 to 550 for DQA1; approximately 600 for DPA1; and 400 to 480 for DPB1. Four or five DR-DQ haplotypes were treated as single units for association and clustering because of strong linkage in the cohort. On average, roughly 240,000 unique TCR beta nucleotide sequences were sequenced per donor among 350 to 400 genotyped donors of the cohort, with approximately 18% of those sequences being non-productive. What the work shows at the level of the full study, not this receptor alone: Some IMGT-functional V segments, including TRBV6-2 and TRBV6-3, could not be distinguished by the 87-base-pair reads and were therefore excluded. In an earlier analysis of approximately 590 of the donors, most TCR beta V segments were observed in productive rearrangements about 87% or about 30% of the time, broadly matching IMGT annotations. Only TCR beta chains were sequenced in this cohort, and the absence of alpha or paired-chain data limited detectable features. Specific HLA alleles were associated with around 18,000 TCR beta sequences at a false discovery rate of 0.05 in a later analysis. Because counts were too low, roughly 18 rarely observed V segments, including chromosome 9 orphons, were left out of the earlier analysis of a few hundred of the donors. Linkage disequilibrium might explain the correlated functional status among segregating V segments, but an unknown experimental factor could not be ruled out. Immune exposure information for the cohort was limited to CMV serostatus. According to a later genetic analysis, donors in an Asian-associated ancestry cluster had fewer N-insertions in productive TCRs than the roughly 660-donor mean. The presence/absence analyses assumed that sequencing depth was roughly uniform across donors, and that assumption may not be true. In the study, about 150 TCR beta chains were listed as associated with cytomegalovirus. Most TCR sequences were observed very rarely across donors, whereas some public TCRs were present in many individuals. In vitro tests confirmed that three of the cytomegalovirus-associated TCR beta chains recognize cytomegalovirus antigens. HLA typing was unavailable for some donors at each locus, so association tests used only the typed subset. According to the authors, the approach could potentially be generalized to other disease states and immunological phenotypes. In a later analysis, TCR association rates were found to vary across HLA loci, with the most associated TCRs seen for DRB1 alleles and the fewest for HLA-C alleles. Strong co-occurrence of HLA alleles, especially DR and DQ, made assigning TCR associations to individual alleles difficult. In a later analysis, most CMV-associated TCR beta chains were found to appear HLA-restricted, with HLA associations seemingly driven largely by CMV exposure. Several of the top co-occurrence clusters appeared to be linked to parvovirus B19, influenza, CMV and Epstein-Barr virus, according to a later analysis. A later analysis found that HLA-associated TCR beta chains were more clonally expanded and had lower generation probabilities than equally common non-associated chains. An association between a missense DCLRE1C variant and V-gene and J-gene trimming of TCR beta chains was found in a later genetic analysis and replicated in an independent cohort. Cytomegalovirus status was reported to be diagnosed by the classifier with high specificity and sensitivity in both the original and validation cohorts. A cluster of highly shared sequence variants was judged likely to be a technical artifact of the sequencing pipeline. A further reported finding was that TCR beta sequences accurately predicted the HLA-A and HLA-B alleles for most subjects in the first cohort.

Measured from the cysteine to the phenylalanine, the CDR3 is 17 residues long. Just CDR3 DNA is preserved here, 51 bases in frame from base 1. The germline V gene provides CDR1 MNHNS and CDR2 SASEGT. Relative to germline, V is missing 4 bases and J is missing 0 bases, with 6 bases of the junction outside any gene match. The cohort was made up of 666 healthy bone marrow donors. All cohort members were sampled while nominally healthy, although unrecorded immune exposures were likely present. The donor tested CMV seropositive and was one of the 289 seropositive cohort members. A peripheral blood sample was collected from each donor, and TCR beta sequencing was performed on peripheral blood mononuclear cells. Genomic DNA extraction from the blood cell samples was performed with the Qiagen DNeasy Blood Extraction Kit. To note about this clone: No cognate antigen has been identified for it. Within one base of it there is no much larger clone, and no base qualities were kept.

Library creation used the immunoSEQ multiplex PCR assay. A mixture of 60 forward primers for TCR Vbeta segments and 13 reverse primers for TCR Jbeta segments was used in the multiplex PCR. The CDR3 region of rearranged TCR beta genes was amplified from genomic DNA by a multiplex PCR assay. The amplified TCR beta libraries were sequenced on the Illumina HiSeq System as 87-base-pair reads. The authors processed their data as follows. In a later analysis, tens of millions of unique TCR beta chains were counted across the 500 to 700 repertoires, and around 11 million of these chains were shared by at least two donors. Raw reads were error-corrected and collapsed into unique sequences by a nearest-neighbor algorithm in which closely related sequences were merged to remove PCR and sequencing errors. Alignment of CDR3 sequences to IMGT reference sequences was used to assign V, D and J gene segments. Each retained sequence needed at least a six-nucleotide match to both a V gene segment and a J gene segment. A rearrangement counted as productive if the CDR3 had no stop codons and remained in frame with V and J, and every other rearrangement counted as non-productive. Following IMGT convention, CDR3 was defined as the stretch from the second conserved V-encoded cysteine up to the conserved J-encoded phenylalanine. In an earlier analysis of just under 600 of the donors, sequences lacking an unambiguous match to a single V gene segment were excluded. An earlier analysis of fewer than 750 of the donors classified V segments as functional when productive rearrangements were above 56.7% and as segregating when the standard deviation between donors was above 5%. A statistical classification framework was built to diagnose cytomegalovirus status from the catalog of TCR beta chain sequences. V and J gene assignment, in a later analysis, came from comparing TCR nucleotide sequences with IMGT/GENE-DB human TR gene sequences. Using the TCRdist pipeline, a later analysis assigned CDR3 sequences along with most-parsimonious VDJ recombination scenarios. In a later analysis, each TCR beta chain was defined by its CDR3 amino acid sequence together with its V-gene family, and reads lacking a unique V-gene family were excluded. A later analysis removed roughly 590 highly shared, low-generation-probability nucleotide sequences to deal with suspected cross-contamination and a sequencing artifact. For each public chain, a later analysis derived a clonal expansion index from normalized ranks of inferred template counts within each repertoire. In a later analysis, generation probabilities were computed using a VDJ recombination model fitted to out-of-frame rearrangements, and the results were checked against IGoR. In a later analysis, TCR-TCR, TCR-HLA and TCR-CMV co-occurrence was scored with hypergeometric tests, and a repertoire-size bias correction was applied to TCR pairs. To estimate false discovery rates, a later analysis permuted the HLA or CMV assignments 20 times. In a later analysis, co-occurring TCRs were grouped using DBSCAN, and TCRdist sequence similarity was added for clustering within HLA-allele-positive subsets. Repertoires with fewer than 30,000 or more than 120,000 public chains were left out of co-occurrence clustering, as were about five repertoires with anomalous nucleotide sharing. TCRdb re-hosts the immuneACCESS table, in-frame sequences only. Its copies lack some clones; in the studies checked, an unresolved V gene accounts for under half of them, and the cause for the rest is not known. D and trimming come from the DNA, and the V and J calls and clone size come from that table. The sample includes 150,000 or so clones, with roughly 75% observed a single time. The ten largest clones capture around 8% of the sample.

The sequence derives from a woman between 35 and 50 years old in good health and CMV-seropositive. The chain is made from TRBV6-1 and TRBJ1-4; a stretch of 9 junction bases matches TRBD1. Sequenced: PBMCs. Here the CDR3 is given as CASSANRGRTTNEKLFF. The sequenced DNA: TGTGCCAGCAGTGCAAACAGGGGGCGTACAACTAATGAAAAACTGTTTTTT.